The next 28 T cell receptor beta chains were all read from a single sample in a study of blood T cells in healthy people across ages. It was with a sample-barcoded 5' primer and a J-beta primer mix that a second PCR of about 6 to 12 cycles was run. TCRdb re-called the 5' RACE reads through MiXCR, storing one row per CDR3 protein. This table has about 570,000 distinct CDR3 sequences, 27% appearing once. Sequenced material: blood. All receptors come from a woman in her seventies in good health.

The rearrangement links TRBV6-1 to TRBJ2-7, with D possibly TRBD2 on 6 matching bases. Germline values: CDR1 MNHNS, CDR2 SASEGT. V was trimmed by 8 bases and J by 4 bases, leaving 24 bases between them. This CDR3 is 16 amino acids long. Here the CDR3 reads CASRGDSGFSQYEQYF. CDR3 in DNA: TGTGCCAGCCGGGGTGATAGCGGATTTTCCCAATACGAGCAGTACTTC.

This clonotype was picked up a small number of times. The chain combines TRBV7-8 with TRBJ1-4; TRBD1 might be the D (6 bases). V was cut by 5 bases and J by 2 bases, with 12 bases left in between. The CDR3 loop spans 15 amino acids. CDR1 and CDR2 (germline): SGHVS, FQNEAQ. CDR3 region: CASSSNRATNEKLFF. CDR3 in DNA: TGTGCCAGCAGCAGCAACAGGGCGACTAATGAAAAACTGTTTTTT.

This chain connects TRBV7-2 to TRBJ2-7; TRBD2 aligns across 9 bases. The J segment lost 3 bases and the V segment lost 4 bases, leaving 4 bases of the junction unmatched. The CDR3 is 14 residues long. Germline assignment: CDR1 SGHTA and CDR2 FQGNSA. For the CDR3, the DNA is TGTGCCAGCAGCTCTTGGCGGGGGGGCTACGAGCAGTACTTC. It yields the protein CASSSWRGGYEQYF.

The J gene is TRBJ1-1, the V gene TRBV25-1; 7 bases line up with TRBD1. The CDR3 contains 15 residues. V lost 2 bases and J lost 2; bases outside the gene matches: 5. Germline V lookup: CDR1 MGHDK, CDR2 SYGVNS. CDR3 loop: CASSEPGQINTEAFF. The CDR3 DNA is TGTGCCAGCAGTGAACCGGGACAGATAAACACTGAAGCTTTCTTT.

J is TRBJ2-5 and V is TRBV4-2; tentative D call: TRBD2 (6 bases). This CDR3 has 14 residues. Per the germline V gene, CDR1 is LGHNA and CDR2 is YNFKEQ. Trimming pared 1 base from V and 3 bases from J, leaving 9 bases between. In DNA form, the CDR3 reads TGTGCCAGCAGCCAAGGAGGCGGGGAAGAGACCCAGTACTTC. It yields the protein CASSQGGGEETQYF.

The chain links TRBV7-9 to TRBJ2-7, with a tentative D call TRBD1 (5 bases). CDR3 length: 13 residues. Trimming shortened V by 5 bases and J by 7 bases, and 15 bases separated the two germline ends. Looked up from germline, CDR1 is SEHNR and CDR2 is FQNEAQ (reference sequence). CDR3: CASSGYRFWEQYF. The CDR3 DNA reads as TGTGCCAGCAGCGGCTACAGGTTTTGGGAGCAGTACTTC. Filled out from reference TRBV7-9 and TRBJ2-7, the complete variable domain reads DTGVSQNPRHKITKRGQNVTFRCDPISEHNRLYWYRQTLGQGPEFLTYFQNEAQLEKSRLLSDRFSAERPKGSFSTLEIQRTEQGDSAMYLCASSGYRFWEQYFGPGTRLTVT.

With respect to this clonotype: The CDR3 carries no conserved terminal phenylalanine or tryptophan, so it likely arises from a read error. V and J are TRBV20-1 and TRBJ2-1; 11 bases match TRBD2. This CDR3 has 17 amino acids. Germline loops: CDR1 DFQATT, CDR2 SNEGSKA (reference sequence). V shed 2 bases and J 7 bases; nucleotides not matched to a gene: 13. This CDR3 reads CSARHVTSGAFENEQFL. The CDR3 nucleotides are TGCAGTGCTAGACATGTGACTAGCGGGGCGTTTGAGAATGAGCAGTTCCTC.

This clonotype was counted between two and nine times. The rearrangement links TRBV7-2 to TRBJ1-1; D ambiguous. From germline, CDR1 is SGHTA and CDR2 FQGNSA. The ends were cut back, 0 bases at V and 7 bases at J, with 12 bases in the middle. This CDR3 is 14 amino acids long. CDR3 DNA sequence: TGTGCCAGCAGCTTAGCGAGGGTGAACGGTGAAGCTTTCTTT. Its protein product is CASSLARVNGEAFF.

As regards this clonotype: No conserved phenylalanine or tryptophan is present at the end of the CDR3, so a read error is the likely explanation. The limits of the CDR3 on the DNA are not certain, so only TCRdb's listed CDR3 is given. The J gene is TRBJ2-3, the V gene TRBV7-2; the table gives TRBD2 as D, unverified against the DNA. Both ends counted, the CDR3 spans 14 residues. Germline V CDR1 and CDR2: SGHTA, FQGNSA. CDR3 sequence reads: CASSPRLTRDYIHL.

V usage is TRBV3-1 and J usage is TRBJ2-5; D ambiguous. The CDR3 is made up of 12 amino acids. Germline-derived CDR1 and CDR2 are LGHDT and YNNKEL (reference sequence). Trimming cost V 1 base and J 7 bases, with 7 bases left between them. The CDR3 region has the DNA TGTGCCAGCAGCCAAGCTAAGTTGACCCAGTACTTC. Its translation is CASSQAKLTQYF.

V gene TRBV7-9 combines with J gene TRBJ2-5; 7 positions match TRBD2. Looked up from germline, CDR1 is SEHNR and CDR2 is FQNEAQ (reference sequence). The CDR3 length is 16 residues. V was pared by 0 bases and J by 5 bases, with 9 bases of the junction left unmatched. The CDR3 DNA sequence: TGTGCCAGCAGCTTAGCCAGGAGCGGGGTGGCGGAGACCCAGTACTTC. Amino acids: CASSLARSGVAETQYF. Full variable domain (missing parts from reference TRBV7-9 and TRBJ2-5): DTGVSQNPRHKITKRGQNVTFRCDPISEHNRLYWYRQTLGQGPEFLTYFQNEAQLEKSRLLSDRFSAERPKGSFSTLEIQRTEQGDSAMYLCASSLARSGVAETQYFGPGTRLLVL.

The sample holds a few counts of this clonotype. This chain connects TRBV20-1 to TRBJ2-3; 11 bases fit TRBD2. The germline CDR1 and CDR2 sequences are DFQATT and SNEGSKA (reference sequence). The trim removed 6 bases at V and 2 bases at J, leaving 7 bases unmatched. The CDR3 spans 15 residues. CDR3 residues: CSARGTSGYTDTQYF. Here the CDR3 DNA reads TGCAGTGCCCGAGGGACTAGCGGATACACAGATACGCAGTATTTT.

This sequence joins TRBV12-3 or TRBV12-4 and TRBJ2-1; the D gene is possibly TRBD2 (5 bases). The CDR3 totals 12 residues. Trimming removed 6 bases from V and 6 bases from J, with 9 bases in between. Here the CDR3 reads CASSNGVNEQFF. The CDR3 nucleotides are TGTGCCAGCAGCAACGGGGTCAATGAGCAGTTCTTC.

V gene TRBV6-5 combines with J gene TRBJ1-1; tentative D call: TRBD1 (5 bases). V was shortened by 4 bases and J by 8 bases, with 11 bases between the two germline ends. The germline V gene encodes CDR1 MNHEY and CDR2 SVGAGI. The CDR3 loop spans 12 amino acids. The CDR3, as DNA: TGTGCCAGCAGTTCCCCAGGGATAGAAGCTTTCTTT. Translated: CASSSPGIEAFF.

This sequence joins TRBV4-1 and TRBJ1-2, with D possibly matching TRBD1 (5 bases). Germline CDR1 MGHRA, CDR2 YSYEKL. V shed 3 bases and J shed 5 bases, with 16 bases lying between them. The CDR3 extends over 15 amino acids. This chain's CDR3 is CASSQAGGGGYGYTF. Written as DNA, the CDR3 is TGCGCCAGCAGCCAGGCCGGGGGGGGTGGATATGGCTACACCTTC.

There are a few counts of this clonotype. The gene calls are TRBV7-2 and TRBJ2-5; 8 positions agree with TRBD2. The germline V gene encodes CDR1 SGHTA and CDR2 FQGNSA. With 4 bases clipped from V and 5 bases from J, the junction kept 6 bases outside the gene matches. The CDR3 consists of 14 residues. CDR3 protein: CASSSAGGFETQYF. The CDR3 nucleotides read TGTGCCAGCAGCTCCGCGGGGGGATTCGAGACCCAGTACTTC. Full variable domain (outside the CDR3, taken from reference TRBV7-2 and TRBJ2-5): GAGVSQSPSNKVTEKGKDVELRCDPISGHTALYWYRQSLGQGLEFLIYFQGNSAPDKSGLPSDRFSAERTGGSVSTLTIQRTQQEDSAVYLCASSSAGGFETQYFGPGTRLLVL.

Only a few counts were recorded for this clonotype. The chain carries TRBV6-2 or TRBV6-3 and TRBJ2-3; 12 nucleotides agree with TRBD2. Per the germline V gene, CDR1 is MNHEY and CDR2 is SVGEGT. V lost 1 base and J lost 5; bases outside the gene matches: 4. CDR3 length equals 16 residues. In DNA, the CDR3 is TGTGCCAGCAGTTACTGGACTAGCGGGGAGGGAGATACGCAGTATTTT. It specifies CASSYWTSGEGDTQYF.

This chain joins TRBV6-2 or TRBV6-3 and TRBJ2-6; no definite D call. The germline CDR1 and CDR2 sequences are MNHEY and SVGEGT. The CDR3 extends over 16 amino acids. Trimming took 2 bases from V and 0 from J, leaving 8 bases between them. DNA of the CDR3: TGTGCCAGCAGTTACCCGGAAAACTCTGGGGCCAACGTCCTGACTTTC. Translation gives CASSYPENSGANVLTF.

V gene TRBV6-4 combines with J gene TRBJ2-1; D gene uncertain. In germline, CDR1 is MRHNA, CDR2 SNTAGT. The CDR3 length is 14 residues. The V gene lost 6 bases and the J gene lost 8 bases, with 17 bases spanning the gap. As DNA, the CDR3 is TGTGCCAGCAGCGAAGAGTGGCAGACGGATGAGCAGTTCTTC. Protein product: CASSEEWQTDEQFF.

The rearrangement joins TRBV4-1 to TRBJ2-7; 12 bases fit TRBD2. This CDR3 is built from 18 residues. From germline, CDR1 is MGHRA and CDR2 YSYEKL. Trimming at V came to 0 bases and at J to 0 bases, leaving 6 bases not matched to a gene. CDR3: CASSQDTSGGLSSYEQYF. In nucleotides, the CDR3 is TGCGCCAGCAGCCAAGATACTAGCGGGGGGCTAAGCTCCTACGAGCAGTACTTC.

The chain uses TRBV12-3 or TRBV12-4 and TRBJ1-2; 7 bases are a match to TRBD1. This CDR3 is built from 14 residues. The ends lost 6 bases at V and 8 bases at J; junction bases unmatched: 12. CDR3 residues: CASSLGQFIRGYTF. The CDR3 DNA reads TGTGCCAGCAGCCTGGGACAGTTTATCCGGGGCTACACCTTC.

A few counts support this clonotype. V and J are TRBV6-1 and TRBJ2-7; possibly TRBD1 or TRBD2 for D (5 bases each). CDR1 MNHNS and CDR2 SASEGT come from the germline V gene. Trimming cost V 6 bases and J 3 bases, with 15 bases left between them. The CDR3 has 14 amino acids. The CDR3 nucleotides are TGTGCCAGCAGCCTCGACCGGGACGGCTACGAGCAGTACTTC. It specifies CASSLDRDGYEQYF.

This sequence joins TRBV2 and TRBJ1-6; TRBD1 is a possible D gene (6 bases). There are 14 residues in the CDR3. The V end was cut by 3 bases, the J end by 9 bases, with 12 bases between. Per the germline V gene, CDR1 is SNHLY and CDR2 is FYNNEI. The CDR3: CASSDAGDSSPLHF. The DNA of the CDR3 is TGTGCCAGCAGTGATGCAGGGGATAGTTCACCCCTCCACTTT.

J is TRBJ2-7 and V is TRBV6-5; either TRBD1 or TRBD2 may fit D (5 bases each). The CDR3 is 14 residues long. Between the trimmed V and J ends, which lost 9 bases and 6 bases, there was a span of 21 bases. Germline lookup yields CDR1 MNHEY and CDR2 SVGAGI. In DNA, the CDR3 is TGTGCCAGTCACTCCGGGACCCGCTTGGGCGAGCAGTACTTC. This gives the protein CASHSGTRLGEQYF.

The CDR3 DNA follows: TGTGCCAGCAGGCTTAGGCCTAGCACAGATACGCAGTATTTT. Residues: CASRLRPSTDTQYF. The V and J genes are TRBV27 and TRBJ2-3, with D hard to call. Germline CDR1 reads MNHEY; CDR2 reads SMNVEV (reference sequence). The V gene lost 6 bases and the J gene lost 0 bases, with 10 bases spanning the gap. The CDR3 has 14 amino acids.

The rearrangement uses TRBV4-3 and TRBJ1-6; 8 positions match TRBD1. The junction had 12 bases not matched to a gene; V was cut back by 2 bases and J by 9 bases. Per germline, CDR1 LGHNA and CDR2 YSLEER. The CDR3 loop spans 17 amino acids. The CDR3: CASSQSYLGDRSSPLHF. CDR3 sequence (DNA): TGCGCCAGCAGCCAATCTTATCTCGGGGACAGGAGTTCACCCCTCCACTTT.

The J gene is TRBJ1-4, the V gene TRBV12-3 or TRBV12-4, with 7 positions matching TRBD1. The CDR3 totals 14 residues. V gave up 6 bases and J gave up 3 bases; unmatched junction bases: 4. In DNA form, the CDR3 reads TGTGCCAGCAGGCAGACAGGGCCTAATGAAAAACTGTTTTTT. This gives the protein CASRQTGPNEKLFF.

A few counts support this clonotype. This chain connects TRBV7-3 to TRBJ2-1; D gene unclear. Germline-derived CDR1 and CDR2 are SGHTA and FQGTGA. The CDR3 runs 13 residues. Deletions cut 0 bases from V and 5 bases from J, with 5 bases between. CDR3 sequence reads: CASSLTMDNEQFF. The CDR3 DNA is TGTGCCAGCAGCTTAACCATGGACAATGAGCAGTTCTTC.